The clone carrying this TCR beta chain was counted at least ten times. Its antigen is not identified. The data are from a study of early T cells in non-severe SARS-CoV-2 infection. Study background: Chains were unpaired, as sequencing was done on bulk RNA from unsorted whole blood. Study conclusions and caveats: The matching step, a VDJdb search, favored anti-spike CD8 responses and missed private and CD4 specificities.

Molecules of cDNA were individually given unique molecular identifiers that were attached to them. TCRdb reanalysed the 5' RACE reads using MiXCR and keeps one entry per CDR3 protein. Here the sample spans about 58,000 distinct CDR3 sequences, 12% being singletons. The receptor comes from an adult who was a healthcare worker with PCR-confirmed SARS-CoV-2 infection or an uninfected control (not recorded which). Sample: whole blood.

The DNA for the CDR3 is TGTGCCAGCAGCTTACGACAGGGACTTCGCAATGAGCAGTTCTTC. Its protein is CASSLRQGLRNEQFF. The chain recombines TRBV11-2 with TRBJ2-1, with D possibly TRBD1 on 7 matching bases. This CDR3 has 15 residues. Deletions cut 2 bases from V and 6 bases from J, with 14 bases between. From germline, CDR1 is SGHAT and CDR2 FQNNGV.